These T cell receptor beta chains were read from a single sample in a study of cytomegalovirus exposure and HLA in healthy donors. Data came from immunoSEQ multiplex PCR; TCRdb stores just in-frame clones and leaves some out. The repertoire includes around 150,000 clones, 75% to 80% of them detected once, and approximately 2% sits in the top ten. The specimen sequenced was PBMCs. These receptors came from a man aged 25 to 45 in good health and CMV-seronegative. Both conserved end residues are part of each CDR3. A D gene is named only where the DNA matches it firmly. The size of a clone is reported for some rows only, either as once, few or many, or as a class for expanded clones.

abundance	v_gene	j_gene	d_gene	CDR3aa	CDR3nt
-	TRBV2	TRBJ1-5	-	CASSADRNQPQHF	TGTGCCAGCAGCGCGGACAGAAATCAGCCCCAGCATTTT
-	TRBV5-1	TRBJ2-7	TRBD1	CASSLGQGYYEQYF	TGCGCCAGCAGCTTGGGACAGGGGTACTACGAGCAGTACTTC
-	TRBV19	TRBJ1-1	TRBD1	CASRDAGQFGFF	TGTGCCAGTAGGGACGCGGGACAGTTCGGGTTCTTT
-	TRBV5-1	TRBJ2-7	TRBD2	CASSPGLAGGYEQYF	TGCGCCAGCAGCCCGGGACTAGCGGGAGGGTACGAGCAGTACTTC
-	TRBV11-3	TRBJ2-3	TRBD2	CASSLGGGSTDTQYF	TGTGCCAGCAGCTTGGGCGGGGGAAGCACAGATACGCAGTATTTT
-	TRBV5-1	TRBJ1-5	-	CASSLAGQSNQPQHF	TGCGCCAGCAGCTTGGCTGGGCAAAGCAATCAGCCCCAGCATTTT
-	TRBV4-1	TRBJ2-7	TRBD1	CASSQGQTRTYEQYF	TGCGCCAGCAGCCAGGGACAGACGAGGACCTACGAGCAGTACTTC
-	TRBV11-2	TRBJ2-7	-	CASSPNQGLSSYEQYF	TGTGCCAGCAGCCCAAACCAGGGACTTTCCTCCTACGAGCAGTACTTC
-	TRBV9	TRBJ2-2	TRBD2	CASSVSSGVTGELFF	TGTGCCAGCAGCGTATCTAGCGGGGTCACCGGGGAGCTGTTTTTT
-	TRBV11-2	TRBJ2-7	TRBD1	CASTLDRVYYEQYF	TGTGCCAGCACCCTCGACAGGGTGTACTACGAGCAGTACTTC
once	TRBV6-5	TRBJ1-5	-	CASSYSRTGQPQHF	TGTGCCAGCAGTTACTCAAGGACGGGACAGCCCCAGCATTTT
-	TRBV10-2	TRBJ2-2	TRBD1	CASSEGQGYGGELFF	TGCGCCAGCAGTGAAGGACAGGGGTATGGCGGGGAGCTGTTTTTT
-	TRBV7-9	TRBJ2-7	TRBD1	CSGSSSGWGQGIDEQYF	TGTAGTGGCAGCAGCTCTGGATGGGGACAGGGTATCGACGAGCAGTACTTC
-	TRBV10-1	TRBJ2-7	TRBD1	CASSDGQGLSYEQYF	TGCGCCAGCAGCGATGGACAGGGGCTCTCCTACGAGCAGTACTTC
-	TRBV18	TRBJ2-5	TRBD2	CASSPTSAGDETQYF	TGTGCCAGCTCACCGACGAGCGCGGGAGATGAGACCCAGTACTTC
-	TRBV5-4	TRBJ2-7	-	CASSYSGTPAYEQYF	TGTGCCAGCAGCTATAGTGGGACACCAGCCTACGAGCAGTACTTC
-	TRBV5-1	TRBJ2-3	-	CASSLVLALSTDTQYF	TGCGCCAGCAGCTTGGTGCTAGCGCTTAGCACAGATACGCAGTATTTT